The text below deals with one T cell receptor beta chain. The antigen is unknown. Germline and junction disagree at one end, which may indicate a read error. This table comes from immunoSEQ multiplex PCR, and its TCRdb copy is limited to in-frame clones, with some not included. The table lists approximately 75,000 clones, over 65% of them singletons. The data originate from a study of radiotherapy plus CTLA-4 blockade in lung cancer. Study summary: Disease control was seen in approximately 30% of patients, objective responses in approximately 19%.

Germline V gene lookup returns CDR1 SGHRS and CDR2 YFSETQ. The length of the CDR3 is 13 residues. Findings and limits, study-wide: Strongest reported response predictors: early blood clone changes and post-radiation interferon-beta.

This sequence was found in a human donor with non-small cell lung cancer who had a complete response to radiotherapy plus ipilimumab. The starting material was peripheral blood, obtained from a patient treated with radiotherapy plus ipilimumab. The chain has TRBV5-1 and TRBJ2-2, with D possibly TRBD2 on 6 matching bases. This chain's CDR3 is CASSFPGLGVLFF. The DNA for the CDR3 is TGCGCCAGCAGCTTTCCGGGACTGGGGGTGCTGTTTTTT. Combining the CDR3 with reference TRBV5-1 and TRBJ2-2 gives the whole variable domain KAGVTQTPRYLIKTRGQQVTLSCSPISGHRSVSWYQQTPGQGLQFLFEYFSETQRNKGNFPGRFSGRQFSNSRSEMNVSTLELGDSALYLCASSFPGLGVLFFGEGSRLTVL.